Listed below are T cell receptor beta chains from one sample, sequenced in a study of blood T cell repertoires in COVID-19. Assay: immunoSEQ multiplex PCR; the TCRdb copy retains only in-frame clones and omits some. The sample consists of about 350,000 clones, about 87% of them appearing once. Material for sequencing was peripheral blood. The source is a man aged 30-40 years with COVID-19, enrolled during active disease. The CDR3 runs from the conserved cysteine through the conserved F or W. D genes are given only for firm matches. Some rows have no size entry. The others give once, few or many, or a class for an expanded clone.

. | TRBJ1-5 | . | TRBV28 | TGTGCCAGCAGCCTCCCGGTGGGGCTCGGTCAGCCCCAGCATTTT | CASSLPVGLGQPQHF
. | TRBJ2-2 | . | TRBV7-6 | TGTGCCAGCAGCTTAGGTGGGGGGTACACCGGGGAGCTGTTTTTT | CASSLGGGYTGELFF
TRBD1 | TRBJ2-7 | . | TRBV10-1 | TGCGCCAGCAATCGGGGAATTAATCAGCCGGGACAGGGTTCCTACGAGCAGTACTTC | CASNRGINQPGQGSYEQYF
TRBD2 | TRBJ2-2 | . | TRBV10-3 | TGTGCCATCAGTGAAGTAGCGGGAGGGCCAAACACCGGGGAGCTGTTTTTT | CAISEVAGGPNTGELFF
TRBD1 | TRBJ2-2 | . | TRBV5-1 | TGCGCCAGCAGCGTGGACAGGGGCACCGGGGAGCTGTTTTTT | CASSVDRGTGELFF
TRBD1 | TRBJ1-1 | . | TRBV27 | TGTGCCAGCAGTCCTACCGGTGGACAGGGTAACACTGAAGCTTTCTTT | CASSPTGGQGNTEAFF
. | TRBJ1-2 | . | TRBV7-3 | TGTGCCAGCAGCTTAGAGCCGCTTAGCTATGGCTACACCTTC | CASSLEPLSYGYTF
. | TRBJ2-2 | once | TRBV7-8 | TGTGCCAGCACCCAAACGCAGGGGTACACCGGGGAGCTGTTTTTT | CASTQTQGYTGELFF
TRBD1 | TRBJ1-1 | . | TRBV2 | TGTGCCAGCAGCCCACGGACAGGTGGAATGAACACTGAAGCTTTCTTT | CASSPRTGGMNTEAFF
. | TRBJ2-2 | once | TRBV5-1 | TGCGCCAGCAGCTTGGTGAGGAGTGGTCAATCCGGGGAGCTGTTTTTT | CASSLVRSGQSGELFF
TRBD1 | TRBJ1-6 | . | TRBV29-1 | TGCAGCGCCCGTTGGGGGACAGGAACGAGTTCACCCCTCCACTTT | CSARWGTGTSSPLHF
TRBD1 | TRBJ2-1 | . | TRBV7-2 | TGTGCCAGCAGCTTAGAGGGACAGGGGTCCCGTGAGCAGTTCTTC | CASSLEGQGSREQFF
. | TRBJ2-7 | . | TRBV5-6 | TGTGCCAGCAATAACGTACCGGGCGAGCAGTACTTC | CASNNVPGEQYF
. | TRBJ1-1 | . | TRBV7-2 | TGTGCCAGCAGAGCTCGGGTGAACACTGAAGCTTTCTTT | CASRARVNTEAFF
. | TRBJ1-5 | few | TRBV7-2 | TGTGCCAGCAGCTTAGACGGGAGCAATCAGCCCCAGCATTTT | CASSLDGSNQPQHF
TRBD1 | TRBJ1-1 | . | TRBV5-4 | TGTGCCAGCAGCTCGGACAGGGCGGTAGTGGGCACTGAAGCTTTCTTT | CASSSDRAVVGTEAFF
TRBD1 | TRBJ1-1 | . | TRBV29-1 | TGCAGCGTCGCTCTCCGACAGGGAATGACTCAAGCTTTCTTT | CSVALRQGMTQAFF
TRBD2 | TRBJ2-2 | . | TRBV5-4 | TGTGCCAGCAGCTTGGGCGCGGGACTAAACACCGGGGAGCTGTTTTTT | CASSLGAGLNTGELFF
. | TRBJ2-7 | . | TRBV19 | TGTGCCAGTAGTCGGGGAGTCGGCCGGCGGGAGCAGTACTTC | CASSRGVGRREQYF
TRBD2 | TRBJ2-1 | . | TRBV30 | TGTGCCTGGAGTGGGACTAGTCCCTTGGGGGAGCAGTTCTTC | CAWSGTSPLGEQFF
. | TRBJ2-5 | . | TRBV30 | TGTGCCTGGAGTGTAGGGAGCGAGACCCAGTACTTC | CAWSVGSETQYF
TRBD1 | TRBJ1-5 | . | TRBV4-3 | TGCGCCAGCAGCCAGAGGCGGGACAGCGCAAATCAGCCCCAGCATTTT | CASSQRRDSANQPQHF
. | TRBJ1-1 | . | TRBV7-6 | TGTGCCAGCAGCTTAACCGGGAAAGCTTTCTTT | CASSLTGKAFF
. | TRBJ1-1 | . | TRBV3-1/TRBV3-2 | TGTGCCAGCAGCCAAACGTCGCGGGGAGCAGCTTTCTTT | CASSQTSRGAAFF
TRBD1 | TRBJ1-4 | . | TRBV30 | TGTGCCTCGACTAAAAGAGGGGGCTGGGATGAAAAACTGTTTTTT | CASTKRGGWDEKLFF
TRBD1 | TRBJ1-5 | . | TRBV12-3/TRBV12-4 | TGTGCCAGCAGGGACAGGGGGCATCAGCCCCAGCATTTT | CASRDRGHQPQHF
. | TRBJ2-1 | . | TRBV5-8 | TGTGCCAGCAGCTTGGGGGACACCCATTCAGGGCACAATGAGCAGTTCTTC | CASSLGDTHSGHNEQFF
TRBD2 | TRBJ2-1 | . | TRBV5-1 | TGCGCCAGCAGCTTGAGGGGAGGGCTGAGTTCCGGGAATGAGCAGTTCTTC | CASSLRGGLSSGNEQFF
. | TRBJ1-5 | . | TRBV27 | TGTGCCAGCAGTTCAGAAAATAGCAATCAGCCCCAGCATTTT | CASSSENSNQPQHF
TRBD1 | TRBJ2-7 | . | TRBV5-4 | TGTGCCAGCAGCCCTAGGGACAGGGGGCGTTTCGAGCAGTACTTC | CASSPRDRGRFEQYF
. | TRBJ1-5 | . | TRBV27 | TGTGCCAGCAGTTCCGGGGGTCAGCCCCAGCATTTT | CASSSGGQPQHF
TRBD2 | TRBJ2-5 | . | TRBV11-2 | TGTGCCAGCAGCTCCAGGAGGCTAGCGGGAAGAGAGACCCAGTACTTC | CASSSRRLAGRETQYF
TRBD1 | TRBJ2-1 | . | TRBV5-1 | TGCGCCAGCAGCGAGGGACAGGGGGCTGACAATGAGCAGTTCTTC | CASSEGQGADNEQFF
TRBD2 | TRBJ2-1 | . | TRBV9 | TGTGCCAGCAGCGTTAGCGGGGACCCCTACAATGAGCAGTTCTTC | CASSVSGDPYNEQFF
TRBD1 | TRBJ1-2 | . | TRBV5-1 | TGCGCCAGCAGCTGGGGACAGGGGGTATATGGCTACACCTTC | CASSWGQGVYGYTF
. | TRBJ2-7 | . | TRBV6-5 | TGTGCCAGCAGTTACTCATACGGTCCCTACGAGCAGTACTTC | CASSYSYGPYEQYF
. | TRBJ2-7 | . | TRBV5-4 | TGTGCCAGCAGCGTGGCAGGGTACGAGCAGTACTTC | CASSVAGYEQYF
. | TRBJ2-2 | . | TRBV7-2 | TGTGCCAGCAGCTTAGATTGGGGGGCCGGGGAGCTGTTTTTT | CASSLDWGAGELFF
TRBD2 | TRBJ2-3 | . | TRBV9 | TGTGCCAGCAGCGTTGGACTAGCGGGGGGCCCCACAGATACGCAGTATTTT | CASSVGLAGGPTDTQYF
. | TRBJ1-6 | . | TRBV24-1 | TGTGCCCCGGGACTGGGCGGGCTCCCCTATAATTCACCCCTCCACTTT | CAPGLGGLPYNSPLHF
TRBD2 | TRBJ2-7 | . | TRBV11-2 | TGTGCCAGCAGCTTAGGGGGGGGAGACTACGAGCAGTACTTC | CASSLGGGDYEQYF
TRBD1 | TRBJ2-7 | . | TRBV6-5 | TGTGCCAGTCCCGGGACAGGGCGCCAAGGCTACGAGCAGTACTTC | CASPGTGRQGYEQYF
TRBD1 | TRBJ2-3 | . | TRBV28 | TGTGCCAGCAGTCCATGGGGACAGGTCCTGAATACGCAGTATTTT | CASSPWGQVLNTQYF
. | TRBJ1-1 | once | TRBV19 | TGTGCCAGTAGGGCCATTACGAAGAACACTGAAGCTTTCTTT | CASRAITKNTEAFF
TRBD2 | TRBJ2-3 | . | TRBV7-3 | TGTGCCAGCCGCTTAAGAGGACTAGCGCGCACAGATACGCAGTATTTT | CASRLRGLARTDTQYF
TRBD1 | TRBJ2-7 | . | TRBV28 | TGTGCCAGCAGTTTCGGGGACAGGAGTGAAGGAGAGCAGTACTTC | CASSFGDRSEGEQYF
. | TRBJ1-2 | . | TRBV19 | TGTGCCAGTAGTATCCAGGGGATCCCAAATGGCTACACCTTC | CASSIQGIPNGYTF
. | TRBJ2-3 | . | TRBV7-6 | TGTGCCAGCAGCTTGGTTACAGTATCTACCAGCACAGATACGCAGTATTTT | CASSLVTVSTSTDTQYF
. | TRBJ1-1 | . | TRBV11-2 | TGTGCCAGCAGCTATTGGGGGACTAACACTGAAGCTTTCTTT | CASSYWGTNTEAFF
. | TRBJ1-2 | . | TRBV7-3 | TGTGCCAGCAGCTTAACGGGGGGTAACTATGGCTACACCTTC | CASSLTGGNYGYTF